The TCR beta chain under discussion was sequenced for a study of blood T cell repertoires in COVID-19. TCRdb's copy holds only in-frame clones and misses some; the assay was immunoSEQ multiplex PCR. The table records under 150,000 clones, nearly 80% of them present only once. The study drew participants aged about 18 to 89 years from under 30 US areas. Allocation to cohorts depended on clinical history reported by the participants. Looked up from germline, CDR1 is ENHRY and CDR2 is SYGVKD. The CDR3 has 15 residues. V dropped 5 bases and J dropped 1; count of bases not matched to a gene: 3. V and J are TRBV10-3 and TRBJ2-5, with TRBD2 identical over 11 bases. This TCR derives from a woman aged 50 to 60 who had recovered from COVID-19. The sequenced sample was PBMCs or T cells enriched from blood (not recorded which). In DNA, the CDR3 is TGTGCCATCAGTCCGGGACTAGCGGTCCAAGAGACCCAGTACTTC. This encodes CAISPGLAVQETQYF.